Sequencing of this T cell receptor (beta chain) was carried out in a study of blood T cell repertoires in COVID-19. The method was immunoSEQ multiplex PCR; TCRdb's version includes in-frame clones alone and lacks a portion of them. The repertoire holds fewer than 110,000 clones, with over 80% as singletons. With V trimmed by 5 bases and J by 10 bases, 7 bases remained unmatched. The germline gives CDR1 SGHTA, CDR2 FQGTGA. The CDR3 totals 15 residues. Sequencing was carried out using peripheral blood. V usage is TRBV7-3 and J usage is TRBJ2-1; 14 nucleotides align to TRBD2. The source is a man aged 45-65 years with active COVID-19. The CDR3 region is CASSPGGLAGVEQFF. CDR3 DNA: TGTGCCAGCAGCCCAGGGGGACTAGCGGGAGTGGAGCAGTTCTTC.